This T cell receptor beta chain was sequenced for a study of blood T cell repertoires in COVID-19. For the study at large: Sites across the United States, Italy and Spain contributed samples from acute and convalescent COVID-19. T cells, B-cell-depleted T cells, or PBMCs provided the cDNA or gDNA that served as material.

The germline CDR1 and CDR2 sequences are MDHEN and SYDVKM. V gave up 5 bases and J gave up 12 bases; unmatched junction bases: 11. The CDR3 covers 15 residues. This clone was detected only once. Profiling relied on immunoSEQ multiplex PCR, and the TCRdb table lists in-frame clones only, not all of them. The table has about 49,000 clones, around 86% seen once. The chain uses TRBV28 and TRBJ2-6, with TRBD1 matching 9 bases. The TCR comes from a middle-aged man with active COVID-19. Sequenced input: peripheral blood. The CDR3 here is CASSPVGQGKFVLTF. CDR3 sequence (DNA): TGTGCCAGCAGTCCCGTGGGACAGGGTAAATTCGTCCTGACTTTC.